The next 19 T cell receptor beta chains were all read from a single sample in a study of blood T cells in healthy people across ages. Alongside a J-beta primer mix, a sample-barcoded 5' primer served in a second PCR lasting about 7 to 11 cycles. Via MiXCR, TCRdb re-called the 5' RACE reads, giving one row per CDR3 protein. The sample records around 1,900,000 distinct CDR3 sequences, about 39% being singletons. The source material was blood. Source of these receptors: a human donor in good health.

This clonotype was seen a handful of times. The J gene is TRBJ1-5, the V gene TRBV4-1; D remains unclear. Trimming took off 2 bases at V and 2 bases at J, with 10 bases between the two ends. This CDR3 comprises 15 residues. Germline CDR1 is MGHRA and CDR2 is YSYEKL. The CDR3 loop is CASSQSDGGNQPQHF. For the CDR3, the DNA is TGCGCCAGCAGCCAATCTGACGGGGGCAATCAGCCCCAGCATTTT.

V gene TRBV5-1 combines with J gene TRBJ1-2, with D maybe TRBD1 (5 bases). The CDR3 is made up of 13 amino acids. Trimming shortened V by 4 bases and J by 4 bases, and 11 bases separated the two germline ends. Germline V lookup: CDR1 SGHRS, CDR2 YFSETQ. The CDR3 protein is CASSDRDGYGYTF. In nucleotides, the CDR3 is TGCGCCAGCAGCGACCGGGACGGCTATGGCTACACCTTC.

This clonotype was counted at least ten times. One end of the junction fails to match germline, which may point to a read error. The J gene is TRBJ1-5, the V gene TRBV7-2, with a possible D match to TRBD1 (5 bases). Germline V lookup: CDR1 SGHTA, CDR2 FQGNSA. The CDR3 extends over 15 amino acids. The chain's CDR3 is CASSLAGSSNQPQHF. CDR3 nucleotide sequence: TGTGCCAGCAGTTTAGCAGGGAGTAGCAATCAGCCCCAGCATTTT. Based on the CDR3 plus reference TRBV7-2 and TRBJ1-5, the full variable domain is GAGVSQSPSNKVTEKGKDVELRCDPISGHTALYWYRQSLGQGLEFLIYFQGNSAPDKSGLPSDRFSAERTGGSVSTLTIQRTQQEDSAVYLCASSLAGSSNQPQHFGDGTRLSIL.

This sequence joins TRBV24-1 and TRBJ2-1, with D maybe TRBD1 (6 bases). Germline V CDR1 and CDR2: KGHDR, SFDVKD. The length of the CDR3 is 17 residues. Trimming left V 3 bases short and J 7 bases short, with 21 bases between. The CDR3 sequence: CATSDDQGITDPNEQFF. In DNA, the CDR3 is TGTGCCACCAGTGATGACCAGGGGATCACGGACCCGAATGAGCAGTTCTTC.

With regard to this clonotype: At one boundary the junction diverges from the germline segment, which might be a read error. The chain is built from TRBV7-3 and TRBJ2-4; TRBD2 matches 12 bases. Per the germline V gene, CDR1 is SGHTA and CDR2 is FQGTGA. This CDR3 comprises 15 residues. The CDR3 loop reads CANSQTSGGYNEQYF. Here the CDR3 DNA reads TGTGCCAACAGCCAGACTAGCGGGGGATACAATGAGCAGTACTTC.

This clonotype was detected a few times. V is TRBV7-2 and J is TRBJ1-2; the D is unclear. The ends were cut back, 1 base at V and 8 bases at J, with 14 bases in the middle. Germline V gives CDR1 SGHTA, CDR2 FQGNSA. CDR3 size: 14 residues. CDR3 coding DNA: TGTGCCAGCAGCTTAGATGCGACCCGAAGGGGCTACACCTTC. Its protein is CASSLDATRRGYTF.

The chain joins TRBV4-1 to TRBJ2-5; D is undetermined. Germline V gene data show CDR1 as MGHRA and CDR2 as YSYEKL. The CDR3 has 14 amino acids. Trimming stripped 4 bases from V and 4 bases from J, with 13 bases between. The CDR3 DNA sequence: TGCGCCAGCAGCCTAACCTCCCTGGGAGAGACCCAGTACTTC. The encoded protein is CASSLTSLGETQYF.

The chain has TRBV9 and TRBJ2-1; no reliable D call. This CDR3 is built from 13 residues. V was clipped by 0 bases and J by 9 bases, with 10 bases between them. Germline-derived CDR1 and CDR2 are SGDLS and YYNGEE. The CDR3 loop is CASSVASAAEQFF. In nucleotides, the CDR3 is TGTGCCAGCAGCGTAGCTTCAGCCGCTGAGCAGTTCTTC.

This clonotype has just a few counts. This chain uses TRBV12-3 or TRBV12-4 with TRBJ2-1, with 12 positions matching TRBD1. This CDR3 comprises 14 residues. The J segment lost 9 bases and the V segment lost 4 bases, leaving 4 bases of the junction unmatched. The CDR3 coding sequence is TGTGCCAGCAGTTCCGGGACAGGGGGCAGTGAGCAGTTCTTC. It yields the protein CASSSGTGGSEQFF.

This clonotype was counted ten times or more. The V gene is TRBV7-2, the J gene TRBJ1-2; TRBD1 matches 10 bases. From germline, CDR1 is SGHTA and CDR2 FQGNSA. V was pared by 5 bases and J by 8 bases, with 5 bases of the junction left unmatched. The CDR3 loop spans 13 amino acids. The CDR3 protein is CASSGGTGEGYTF. Written as DNA, the CDR3 is TGTGCCAGCAGCGGAGGGACAGGGGAGGGCTACACCTTC.

The chain has TRBV6-6 and TRBJ1-2, with 7 bases aligning to TRBD1. With V trimmed by 1 base and J by 4 bases, 9 bases remained unmatched. The length of the CDR3 is 16 residues. Germline CDR1 MNHNY, CDR2 SVGAGI (reference sequence). The CDR3: CASSYLAGGSAYGYTF. Here the CDR3 DNA reads TGTGCCAGCAGTTACTTAGCAGGGGGTTCTGCCTATGGCTACACCTTC.

As regards this clonotype: At one of its ends the junction is not consistent with the germline gene, which may arise from a read error. CDR3 bases: TGCAGTGCTAGAGATCTGACAGGGGCTCGTAGTTCCTACAATGAGCTGTTCTTC. Its protein is CSARDLTGARSSYNELFF. The V call is TRBV20-1, the J call TRBJ2-1; 8 bases match TRBD1. The CDR3 is 18 residues long. CDR1 DFQATT and CDR2 SNEGSKA come from the germline V gene (reference sequence).

This clonotype was seen more than once but under ten times. One junction end disagrees with the germline gene, perhaps due to a read error. The chain has TRBV9 and TRBJ2-5, with a possible D match to TRBD1 (5 bases). The CDR3 consists of 16 residues. Germline V gene lookup returns CDR1 SGDLS and CDR2 YYNGEE. CDR3: CASSANVGHPQETQYF. Written as DNA, the CDR3 is TGTGCCAGCAGCGCAAACGTTGGACACCCCCAAGAGACCCAGTACTTT.

This clonotype was counted only a few times. This chain uses TRBV7-2 with TRBJ2-1, with unresolved D. The CDR3 is 16 amino acids. Germline values: CDR1 SGHTA, CDR2 FQGNSA. V was pared by 2 bases and J by 0 bases, with 11 bases between. The chain's CDR3 is CASSLLGMSSYNEQFF. For the CDR3, the DNA is TGTGCCAGCAGCTTACTCGGCATGAGCTCCTACAATGAGCAGTTCTTC.

In this sample, this clonotype turned up a few times. Compared with germline, one end of the junction differs, possibly owing to a read error. The rearrangement uses TRBV11-3 and TRBJ2-1, with D perhaps matching TRBD1 or TRBD2 (5 bases each). Germline CDR1 and CDR2: SGHNT and YENEEA. The CDR3 is 17 amino acids. The CDR3 DNA follows: TGTGCCAGCAGTTTAGGCGATGGGGGAGAGAGGAGCAATGAGCAGTTCTTC. Encoded protein: CASSLGDGGERSNEQFF.

The rearrangement links TRBV7-9 to TRBJ1-2; unclear D gene. CDR1 and CDR2 (germline): SEHNR, FQNEAQ (reference sequence). V was pared by 7 bases and J by 4 bases, with 16 bases between. This CDR3 has 14 residues. The DNA for the CDR3 is TGTGCCAGCACATTCGTCAGCGGTTTCTATGGCTACACCTTC. Translating gives CASTFVSGFYGYTF.

The gene calls are TRBV20-1 and TRBJ2-7; no clear D. CDR1 is DFQATT, CDR2 SNEGSKA, per germline (reference sequence). V lost 6 bases to trimming and J lost 6 bases, with 21 bases between them. The CDR3 runs 14 residues. The CDR3 DNA is TGCAGTGCCAATCCGGTCGGGCAGTCGGTCGAGCAGTACTTC. It encodes CSANPVGQSVEQYF.

The V gene is TRBV2, the J gene TRBJ1-2; 7 bases fit TRBD1. V lost 5 bases to trimming and J lost 7 bases; unmatched junction nucleotides: 22. Per the germline V gene, CDR1 is SNHLY and CDR2 is FYNNEI. CDR3 length equals 18 residues. The CDR3 is CASSKTVRDSGLIGGYTF. CDR3 DNA: TGTGCCAGCAGTAAGACAGTTCGGGACAGTGGTCTAATCGGTGGCTACACCTTC.

The chain couples TRBV20-1 to TRBJ1-5; 9 bases are a match to TRBD1. Germline V gene data show CDR1 as DFQATT and CDR2 as SNEGSKA (reference sequence). The CDR3 is 18 residues long. J lost 3 bases, V lost 0 bases, and 12 bases had no gene match. The CDR3 loop is CSARDHLPGTGTNQPQHF. In DNA, the CDR3 is TGCAGTGCTAGAGATCACCTTCCCGGGACAGGGACCAATCAGCCCCAGCATTTT.